What follows are 24 T cell receptor beta chains derived from one specimen sequenced in a study of Ad26.COV2.S vaccination and SARS-CoV-2 variants listed by TCRdb under 2021. The treatment or condition label for this specimen denotes: roughly 18 received Ad26.COV2.S at low or high dose, single or two shots; 5 received placebo; per-sample allocation not given. For vaccine and placebo recipients, repertoires were sequenced using samples collected on day 63 after the first injection. The library was produced with the immunoSEQ multiplex PCR assay. Held by TCRdb, this immuneACCESS table contains in-frame sequences only and omits some clones. Under half of the omission traces to an unresolved V gene where checked; the cause of the rest is unknown. The sample data list some 350,000 clones, and roughly nine tenths of these were observed just once. The ten biggest clones cover 4.5% to 7% of the sample. The material was peripheral blood, obtained in a trial of Ad26.COV2.S vaccine versus placebo. All receptors derive from a person aged 18-60 years who received the Ad26.COV2.S COVID-19 vaccine or a placebo.

V gene TRBV25-1 combines with J gene TRBJ2-5; TRBD2 agrees at 9 bases. The J segment lost 4 bases and the V segment lost 1 base, leaving 4 bases of the junction unmatched. Germline loops: CDR1 MGHDK, CDR2 SYGVNS. The CDR3 covers 15 residues. CDR3 sequence reads: CASSEWSGLAETQYF. The DNA of the CDR3 is TGTGCCAGCAGTGAATGGTCGGGACTAGCAGAGACCCAGTACTTC.

CDR3 sequence (DNA): TGTGCCAGCAGCGACGGAGGAGTGGTAGATGAGCAGTTCTTC. This encodes CASSDGGVVDEQFF. V gene TRBV7-9 combines with J gene TRBJ2-1, with D tentatively TRBD2 (5 bases). The length of the CDR3 is 14 residues. Trimming removed 5 bases at V and 8 bases at J, with 16 bases between. Germline V gene lookup returns CDR1 SEHNR and CDR2 FQNEAQ (reference sequence).

V usage is TRBV11-3 and J usage is TRBJ1-1; D remains ambiguous. This CDR3 region has 12 residues. The germline V gene has CDR1 SGHNT and CDR2 YENEEA. The V end was cut by 5 bases, the J end by 7 bases, with 11 bases between. In DNA, the CDR3 is TGTGCCAGCAGCCACCCCCTAGTTGAAGCTTTCTTT. It codes for CASSHPLVEAFF.

The gene calls are TRBV7-8 and TRBJ1-4; 12 bases are a match to TRBD1. Trimming removed 5 bases from V and 5 bases from J; junction bases left unmatched: 9. Germline V gene data show CDR1 as SGHVS and CDR2 as FQNEAQ. This CDR3 is built from 17 residues. CDR3 protein: CASSGPGQGALNEKLFF. CDR3 nucleotide sequence: TGTGCCAGCAGCGGACCGGGACAGGGGGCTTTAAATGAAAAACTGTTTTTT.

This rearrangement joins TRBV7-9 to TRBJ1-2; 10 positions agree with TRBD1. The CDR3 runs to 15 residues. The J segment lost 6 bases and the V segment lost 5 bases, leaving 9 bases of the junction unmatched. Germline CDR1 SEHNR, CDR2 FQNEAQ (reference sequence). Written as DNA, the CDR3 is TGTGCCAGCAGCGGCCGGGACAGGGGAGTGGATGGCTACACCTTC. It yields the protein CASSGRDRGVDGYTF.

V gene TRBV6-1 combines with J gene TRBJ1-4; D is unclear. The V gene lost 4 bases and the J gene lost 0 bases, with 12 bases spanning the gap. Looked up from germline, CDR1 is MNHNS and CDR2 is SASEGT. CDR3 size: 16 residues. CDR3 residues: CASSVVLRATNEKLFF. The CDR3 region has the DNA TGTGCCAGCAGTGTGGTTCTCAGAGCAACTAATGAAAAACTGTTTTTT.

The CDR3 nucleotides are TGTGCCAGCAGCTTAGCGGACCTACAGCCCCAGCATTTT. This sequence encodes CASSLADLQPQHF. The gene calls are TRBV7-8 and TRBJ1-5, with D uncertain. V gave up 0 bases and J gave up 7 bases, with 7 bases separating them. The CDR3 has 13 amino acids. Per germline, CDR1 SGHVS and CDR2 FQNEAQ.

This rearrangement joins TRBV7-9 to TRBJ2-5; the match to TRBD1 covers 7 bases. Germline-derived CDR1 and CDR2 are SEHNR and FQNEAQ (reference sequence). V lost 3 bases, J lost 3 bases, and 7 bases stayed unmatched. The CDR3 is 15 amino acids. CDR3: CASSFSKGQEETQYF. The CDR3, as DNA: TGTGCCAGCAGCTTCTCGAAAGGACAGGAAGAGACCCAGTACTTC.

V gene TRBV4-1 combines with J gene TRBJ1-1, with D possibly TRBD1 on 5 matching bases. Germline V gene data show CDR1 as MGHRA and CDR2 as YSYEKL. This CDR3 spans 13 amino acids. V shed 3 bases and J shed 3 bases, with 8 bases lying between them. The CDR3 DNA reads TGCGCCAGCAGCCACAGGGTGGACACTGAAGCTTTCTTT. Amino acid sequence: CASSHRVDTEAFF.

The rearrangement uses TRBV4-3 and TRBJ2-7; D is ambiguous. From germline, CDR1 is LGHNA and CDR2 YSLEER. Trimming pared 0 bases from V and 4 bases from J, leaving 7 bases between. The CDR3 covers 13 residues. CDR3 DNA sequence: TGCGCCAGCAGCCAAGATGAGGAATACGAGCAGTACTTC. This translates into CASSQDEEYEQYF.

The chain has TRBV9 and TRBJ1-6; D is possibly TRBD1 (6 bases). V dropped 2 bases and J dropped 7 bases, with 16 bases sitting between them. Germline CDR1 reads SGDLS; CDR2 reads YYNGEE. This CDR3 is built from 16 residues. CDR3 sequence: CASSVLDSPGNSPLHF. The CDR3 region has the DNA TGTGCCAGCAGCGTCTTGGACAGCCCTGGGAATTCACCCCTCCACTTT.

Only one count was recorded for this clone. The CDR3 nucleotides are TGTGCCAGCTCACCACGGGCAAAGGACAGGGTGAACACTGAAGCTTTCTTT. This encodes CASSPRAKDRVNTEAFF. This chain links TRBV18 with TRBJ1-1, with 8 bases that match TRBD1. This CDR3 comprises 17 residues. J gave up 0 bases and V 1 base, and 7 bases lay outside the gene matches. CDR1 KGHSH and CDR2 LQKENI come from the germline V gene.

This clone was seen only a few times. This chain joins TRBV7-9 and TRBJ1-2; D is unresolved. The CDR3 runs 11 residues. CDR1 and CDR2 from the germline V gene are SEHNR and FQNEAQ (reference sequence). Deletions cut 1 base from V and 8 bases from J, with 5 bases between. The CDR3 here is CASSLGSGYTF. In DNA form, the CDR3 reads TGTGCCAGCAGCTTAGGCAGCGGCTACACCTTC. Full variable domain (missing parts from reference TRBV7-9 and TRBJ1-2): DTGVSQNPRHKITKRGQNVTFRCDPISEHNRLYWYRQTLGQGPEFLTYFQNEAQLEKSRLLSDRFSAERPKGSFSTLEIQRTEQGDSAMYLCASSLGSGYTFGSGTRLTVV.

The J gene is TRBJ1-1, the V gene TRBV7-9; 7 bases align to TRBD1. Trimming at V came to 5 bases and at J to 6 bases, leaving 6 bases not matched to a gene. Germline assignment: CDR1 SEHNR and CDR2 FQNEAQ (reference sequence). The CDR3 consists of 13 residues. Here the CDR3 DNA reads TGTGCCAGCAGCCCTGGCGGGACAGCTGAAGCTTTCTTT. Protein: CASSPGGTAEAFF. Full variable domain (rest looked up from reference TRBV7-9 and TRBJ1-1): DTGVSQNPRHKITKRGQNVTFRCDPISEHNRLYWYRQTLGQGPEFLTYFQNEAQLEKSRLLSDRFSAERPKGSFSTLEIQRTEQGDSAMYLCASSPGGTAEAFFGQGTRLTVV.

J is TRBJ2-7 and V is TRBV6-1, with 10 bases matching TRBD1. V shed 1 base, J shed 9 bases, and the junction held 6 bases outside the gene matches. CDR1 is MNHNS, CDR2 SASEGT, per germline. The CDR3 is 14 residues long. The CDR3 region is CASSEGQGADGQYV. CDR3 in DNA: TGTGCCAGCAGTGAAGGACAGGGGGCTGATGGGCAGTACGTC.

CDR3 in amino acids: CATPASGSSYNEQFF. The CDR3 DNA is TGTGCCACCCCTGCCAGCGGGAGCTCCTACAATGAGCAGTTCTTC. The chain recombines TRBV2 with TRBJ2-1; TRBD2 matches at 8 bases. V gave up 10 bases and J gave up 0 bases; unmatched junction bases: 8. Per germline, CDR1 SNHLY and CDR2 FYNNEI. This CDR3 region has 15 residues.

The rearrangement joins TRBV29-1 to TRBJ2-5; D is unclear. CDR1 is SQVTM and CDR2 is ANQGSEA in the germline V gene. This CDR3 is built from 14 residues. Trimming left V 4 bases short and J 6 bases short, with 18 bases between. The CDR3 nucleotides are TGCAGCGTTGTTTCCTCTATAGGCATAAAGACCCAGTACTTC. Protein product: CSVVSSIGIKTQYF.

This chain links TRBV11-2 with TRBJ1-5; D remains ambiguous. V gave up 2 bases and J gave up 2 bases, with 7 bases separating them. The germline V gene encodes CDR1 SGHAT and CDR2 FQNNGV. This CDR3 comprises 14 residues. CDR3 nucleotides: TGTGCCAGCAGCTTATCGGGAGGCAATCAGCCCCAGCATTTT. It specifies CASSLSGGNQPQHF.

This clone was detected only once. The J gene is TRBJ2-1, the V gene TRBV7-2, with 7 nucleotides matching TRBD1. CDR1 and CDR2 from the germline V gene are SGHTA and FQGNSA. With 0 bases clipped from V and 10 bases from J, the junction kept 3 bases outside the gene matches. The CDR3 is made up of 13 amino acids. The CDR3 loop is CASSLATGVEQFF. The CDR3 nucleotides read TGTGCCAGCAGCTTAGCTACAGGGGTCGAGCAGTTCTTC.

CDR3 in amino acids: CASSIAKSVSGNTIYF. The CDR3 DNA reads TGTGCCAGTAGTATAGCGAAATCAGTCTCTGGAAACACCATATATTTT. The rearrangement joins TRBV19 to TRBJ1-3; no reliable D call. CDR1 is LNHDA and CDR2 is SQIVND in the germline V gene (reference sequence). This CDR3 is 16 amino acids long. V was shortened by 1 base and J by 0 bases, with 10 bases between the two germline ends.

This clone is a singleton in its sample. The rearrangement joins TRBV11-3 to TRBJ2-5; 12 bases map to TRBD2. The CDR3 is 18 residues long. Trimming removed 5 bases from V and 3 bases from J; junction bases left unmatched: 13. CDR1 is SGHNT, CDR2 YENEEA, per germline. In DNA, the CDR3 is TGTGCCAGCAGCCCAGGGACTAGCGGGTATCGCCCAAAAGAGACCCAGTACTTC. It translates to CASSPGTSGYRPKETQYF.

This chain links TRBV9 with TRBJ2-2; D is uncertain. Germline V CDR1 and CDR2: SGDLS, YYNGEE. The V end lost 4 bases, the J end lost 1 base, and 8 bases lay between the germline ends. The CDR3 totals 14 residues. Written as DNA, the CDR3 is TGTGCCAGCAGCTCCGCCGTGAACACCGGGGAGCTGTTTTTT. The encoded protein is CASSSAVNTGELFF.

The CDR3 nucleotides read TGTGCCAGCAGCCAAGAAGGAGGGGTTTCCTATAATTCACCCCTCCACTTT. Protein sequence: CASSQEGGVSYNSPLHF. The chain has TRBV3-1 (or the pseudogene TRBV3-2) and TRBJ1-6; D may be TRBD1 (5 bases). The V gene lost 0 bases and the J gene lost 1 base, with 10 bases spanning the gap. Germline CDR1 LGHDT, CDR2 YNNKEL (reference sequence). This CDR3 contains 17 residues.

The chain is built from TRBV6-2 or TRBV6-3 and TRBJ2-2, with D possibly TRBD2 on 6 matching bases. The length of the CDR3 is 15 residues. Germline CDR1 MNHEY, CDR2 SVGEGT. Deletions cut 6 bases from V and 1 base from J, with 12 bases between. The CDR3 sequence is CASSREGGNTGELFF. CDR3 nucleotide sequence: TGTGCCAGCAGCCGAGAGGGAGGGAACACCGGGGAGCTGTTTTTT.